This TCR beta chain was observed in a study of blood T cell repertoires in COVID-19. Germline CDR1 is KGHDR and CDR2 is SFDVKD. The CDR3 covers 15 residues. V lost 5 bases and J lost 6; bases outside the gene matches: 9. Per the authors' pipeline: The assay estimated nucleated cells by amplifying reference gene primers. The data were produced by immunoSEQ multiplex PCR, yet TCRdb's version contains in-frame clones alone and is incomplete. The DNA gave D and trimming, while V, J and clone size come from that table. The data hold roughly 24,000 clones, with approximately 81% observed a single time. The count of this clone is one.

This chain links TRBV24-1 with TRBJ1-1; 9 bases are a match to TRBD1. This sequence originates from a human donor in a cohort sampled during active COVID-19. Sequencing input: peripheral blood. CDR3 in DNA: TGTGCCACCAGTGCTACCGGGACAGGGTATTCTGAAGCTTTCTTT. It specifies CATSATGTGYSEAFF.